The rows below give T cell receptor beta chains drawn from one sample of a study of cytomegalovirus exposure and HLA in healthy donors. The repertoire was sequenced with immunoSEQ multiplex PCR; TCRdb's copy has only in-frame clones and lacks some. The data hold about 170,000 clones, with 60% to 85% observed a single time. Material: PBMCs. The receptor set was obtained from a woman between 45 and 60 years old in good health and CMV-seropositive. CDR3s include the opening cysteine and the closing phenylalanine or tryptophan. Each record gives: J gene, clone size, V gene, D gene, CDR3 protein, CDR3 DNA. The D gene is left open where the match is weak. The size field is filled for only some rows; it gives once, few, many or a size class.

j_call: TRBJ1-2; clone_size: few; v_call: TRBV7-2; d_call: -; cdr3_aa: CASSLGAGYTF; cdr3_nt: TGTGCCAGCAGCTTAGGGGCAGGCTACACCTTC
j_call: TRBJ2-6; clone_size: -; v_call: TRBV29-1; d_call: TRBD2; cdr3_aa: CSVTSAGANVLTF; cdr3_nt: TGCAGCGTAACTAGCGCTGGGGCCAACGTCCTGACTTTC
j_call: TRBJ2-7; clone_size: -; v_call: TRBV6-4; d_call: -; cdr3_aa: CASSAEAGISYEQYF; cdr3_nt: TGTGCCAGCAGCGCCGAGGCAGGGATCTCCTACGAGCAGTACTTC
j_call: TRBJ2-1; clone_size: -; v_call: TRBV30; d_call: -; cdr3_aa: CAWSRLISSYNEQFF; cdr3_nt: TGTGCCTGGTCGAGACTGATCAGCTCCTACAATGAGCAGTTCTTC
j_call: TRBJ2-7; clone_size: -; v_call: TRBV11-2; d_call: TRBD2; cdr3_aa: CASSSGREGSYEQYF; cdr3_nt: TGTGCCAGCAGCTCCGGGAGGGAAGGGTCCTACGAGCAGTACTTC
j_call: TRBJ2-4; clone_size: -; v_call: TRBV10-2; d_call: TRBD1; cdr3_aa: CASSEQGAKNSQYF; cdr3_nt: TGCGCCAGCAGTGAGCAGGGGGCCAAAAACAGTCAGTACTTC
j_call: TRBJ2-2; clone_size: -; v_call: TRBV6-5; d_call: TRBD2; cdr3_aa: CASRGAGGPAGELFF; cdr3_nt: TGTGCCAGCAGGGGAGCGGGGGGGCCTGCCGGGGAGCTGTTTTTT
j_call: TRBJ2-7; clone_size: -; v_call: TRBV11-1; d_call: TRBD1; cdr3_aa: CASSYGQGAREQYF; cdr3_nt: TGTGCCAGCAGCTACGGACAGGGGGCGCGCGAGCAGTACTTC
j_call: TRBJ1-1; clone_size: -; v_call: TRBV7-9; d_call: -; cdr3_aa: CASRSDSEAFF; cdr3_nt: TGTGCCAGCAGATCGGACAGTGAAGCTTTCTTT
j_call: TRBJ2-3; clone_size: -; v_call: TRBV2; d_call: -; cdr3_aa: CASTRPTGSADTQYF; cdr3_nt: TGTGCCAGCACTCGACCCACCGGGTCAGCAGATACGCAGTATTTT
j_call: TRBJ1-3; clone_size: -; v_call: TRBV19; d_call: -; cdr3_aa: CASSIRGSGNTIYF; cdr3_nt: TGTGCCAGTAGTATCAGAGGCTCTGGAAACACCATATATTTT
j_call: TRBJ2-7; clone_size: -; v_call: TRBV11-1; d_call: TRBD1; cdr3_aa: CASSFTGGASYEQYF; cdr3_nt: TGTGCCAGCAGCTTCACAGGGGGCGCTTCTTACGAGCAGTACTTC
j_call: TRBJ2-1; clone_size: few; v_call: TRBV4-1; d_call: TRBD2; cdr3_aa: CASSQGLAGPLRNEQFF; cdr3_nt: TGCGCCAGCAGCCAGGGACTAGCGGGACCCCTGAGGAATGAGCAGTTCTTC
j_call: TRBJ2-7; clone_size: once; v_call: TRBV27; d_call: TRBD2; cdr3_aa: CASSQYGRGDEQYF; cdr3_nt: TGTGCCAGCAGTCAATACGGGAGGGGGGACGAGCAGTACTTC
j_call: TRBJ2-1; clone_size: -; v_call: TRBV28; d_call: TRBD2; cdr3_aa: CASSSLTGTGGDNEQFF; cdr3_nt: TGTGCCAGCAGTTCGCTGACGGGCACGGGGGGGGACAATGAGCAGTTCTTC
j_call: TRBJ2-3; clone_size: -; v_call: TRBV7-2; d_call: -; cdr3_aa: CASKSRASTDTQYF; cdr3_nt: TGTGCCAGCAAGTCCAGGGCGAGCACAGATACGCAGTATTTT
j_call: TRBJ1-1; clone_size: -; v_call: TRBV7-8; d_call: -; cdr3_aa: CASSLGLARLNTEAFF; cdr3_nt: TGTGCCAGCAGCTTAGGTCTGGCCAGGCTGAACACTGAAGCTTTCTTT
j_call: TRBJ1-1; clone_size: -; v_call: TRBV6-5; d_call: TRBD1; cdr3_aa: CASTWDSNTEAFF; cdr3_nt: TGTGCCAGCACCTGGGACAGTAACACTGAAGCTTTCTTT
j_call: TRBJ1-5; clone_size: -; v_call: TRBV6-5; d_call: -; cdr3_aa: CASRAVNQPQHF; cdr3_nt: TGTGCCAGCAGAGCGGTAAATCAGCCCCAGCATTTT
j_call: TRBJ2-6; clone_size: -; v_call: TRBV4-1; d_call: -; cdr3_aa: CASSQVGQAPSGANVLTF; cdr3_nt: TGCGCCAGCAGCCAAGTGGGCCAGGCCCCCTCTGGGGCCAACGTCCTGACTTTC
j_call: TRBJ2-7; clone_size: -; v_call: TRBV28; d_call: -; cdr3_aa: CASTLSSYEQYF; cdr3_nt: TGTGCCAGCACCCTTTCCTCCTACGAGCAGTACTTC
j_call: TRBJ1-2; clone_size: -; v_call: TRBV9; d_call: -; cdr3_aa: CASSVGGVYGYTF; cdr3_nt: TGTGCCAGCAGCGTGGGCGGGGTCTATGGCTACACCTTC
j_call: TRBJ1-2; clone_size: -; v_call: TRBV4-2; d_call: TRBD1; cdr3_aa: CASSLSPGQGDYGYTF; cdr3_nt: TGTGCCAGCAGCCTAAGCCCGGGACAGGGGGACTATGGCTACACCTTC
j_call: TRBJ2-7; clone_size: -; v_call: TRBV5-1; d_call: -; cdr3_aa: CASSVGTGSYEQYF; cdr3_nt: TGCGCCAGCAGCGTGGGAACAGGATCCTACGAGCAGTACTTC
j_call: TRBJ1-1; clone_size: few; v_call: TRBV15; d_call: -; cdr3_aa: CATSRGTDFEAFF; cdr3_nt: TGTGCCACCAGCAGAGGGACAGACTTTGAAGCTTTCTTT
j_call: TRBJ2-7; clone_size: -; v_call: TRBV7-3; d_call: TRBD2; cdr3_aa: CASSLIGGSSYEQYF; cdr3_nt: TGTGCCAGCAGCTTAATCGGCGGGAGCTCCTACGAGCAGTACTTC
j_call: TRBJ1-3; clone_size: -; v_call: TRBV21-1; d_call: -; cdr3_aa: CASSNSSGNTIYF; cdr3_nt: TGTGCCAGCAGCAACAGCTCTGGAAACACCATATATTTT
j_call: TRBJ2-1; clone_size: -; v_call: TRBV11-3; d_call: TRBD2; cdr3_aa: CASSLELAGGEQFF; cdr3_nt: TGTGCCAGCAGCTTAGAGTTAGCGGGGGGAGAGCAGTTCTTC
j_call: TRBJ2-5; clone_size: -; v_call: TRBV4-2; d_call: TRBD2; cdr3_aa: CASSQARLAVQETQYF; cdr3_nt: TGTGCCAGCAGCCAAGCTAGACTAGCGGTCCAAGAGACCCAGTACTTC
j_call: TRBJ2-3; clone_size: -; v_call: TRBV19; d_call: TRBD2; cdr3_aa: CASSTSGILDTQYF; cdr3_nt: TGTGCCAGTAGTACTAGCGGGATACTCGATACGCAGTATTTT
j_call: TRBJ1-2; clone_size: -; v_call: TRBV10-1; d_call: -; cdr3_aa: CASSESIQAGYTF; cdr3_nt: TGCGCCAGCAGTGAGTCGATACAGGCCGGCTACACCTTC